This T cell receptor (beta chain) was obtained from a study of T cells in narcolepsy. The study, taken as a whole, reports: Autoreactive clone sequences were missing from some blood memory CD4+ repertoires.

This clone was recorded a few times. The target antigen is unknown. Measured with immunoSEQ multiplex PCR; TCRdb has only the in-frame clones, and not every one. The sample contains about 25,000 clones, roughly four fifths of which appear only once. The receptor's source is a human donor with narcolepsy. Sequencing used CD45RA- memory CD4+ T cells from PBMCs.

DNA for the CDR3: TGTGCCAGCAGTTCATACAGGGATCTGGGAGCTTTCTTT. Its protein product is CASSSYRDLGAFF. The rearrangement links TRBV27 to TRBJ1-1; D might be TRBD1 (6 bases). Trimming removed 4 bases at V and 10 bases at J, with 16 bases between. This CDR3 region has 13 residues. The germline V gene encodes CDR1 MNHEY and CDR2 SMNVEV (reference sequence).